This TCR beta chain was sequenced during a study of technical replicates of blood from several donors (dated by TCRdb to about 2017). Receptor libraries were prepared by the immunoSEQ multiplex PCR assay. In TCRdb, the immuneACCESS table is reduced to in-frame sequences with V and J assigned. These tables do not hold every clone; where another copy was compared, an unresolved V gene accounts for under half, and the others remain unexplained. This sample lists fewer than 95,000 clones; 94% were detected once. The ten largest clonotypes hold approximately 0.26% of the sample. The CDR3, from cysteine to phenylalanine, totals 18 residues. Of the read, only the CDR3 DNA is kept; its 54 bases are in frame from base 1. This clone has just one count. Its antigen is unknown. Qualities for individual bases were not recorded, and no much larger clone is one base off.

The V and J genes are TRBV1 and TRBJ2-3; TRBD2, the D gene given by the table, was not confirmed from the DNA. TRBV1 is deemed a pseudogene. The receptor was derived from a human donor in good health. The sample consisted of T cells isolated from PBMCs. The nucleotide sequence reads as follows: TGCACCAGCAGCCAAAAACCCCTCGGCGGGGTTAGCACAGATACGCAGTATTTT. This yields the protein CTSSQKPLGGVSTDTQYF.